This T cell receptor (beta chain) was documented in a study of blood T cells in healthy people across ages. With a J-beta primer mix and a sample-barcoded 5' primer, a second PCR ran about 7 to 12 cycles. TCRdb redid the calling of the 5' RACE reads with MiXCR, one entry per CDR3 protein. The sample lists around 520,000 distinct CDR3 sequences, around a quarter occurring once. The sample holds a few counts of this clonotype. Germline V gene lookup returns CDR1 DFQATT and CDR2 SNEGSKA (reference sequence). The CDR3 totals 17 residues. Trimming took off 0 bases at V and 0 bases at J, with 15 bases between the two ends. Researchers collected around 11 milliliters of peripheral blood from every single donor. Separately, the same data were catalogued under a study of T cells of mothers and their children. That source reports: Every microgram of extracted RNA entered cDNA synthesis, 1.5 ug per 15 ul. Reads obtained per mother exceeded 9 million TCR beta CDR3 reads, with several million obtained per child. Similar thymic selection effects on TCR recombination output appear in pairs, both related and unrelated.

This clonotype originated in a boy aged 2 to 10 in good health. This chain uses TRBV20-1 with TRBJ1-3, with no clear D. The material sequenced was blood. The CDR3 DNA sequence: TGCAGTGCTAGAGATACGACAAGGGCTAACTCTGGAAACACCATATATTTT. It encodes CSARDTTRANSGNTIYF.